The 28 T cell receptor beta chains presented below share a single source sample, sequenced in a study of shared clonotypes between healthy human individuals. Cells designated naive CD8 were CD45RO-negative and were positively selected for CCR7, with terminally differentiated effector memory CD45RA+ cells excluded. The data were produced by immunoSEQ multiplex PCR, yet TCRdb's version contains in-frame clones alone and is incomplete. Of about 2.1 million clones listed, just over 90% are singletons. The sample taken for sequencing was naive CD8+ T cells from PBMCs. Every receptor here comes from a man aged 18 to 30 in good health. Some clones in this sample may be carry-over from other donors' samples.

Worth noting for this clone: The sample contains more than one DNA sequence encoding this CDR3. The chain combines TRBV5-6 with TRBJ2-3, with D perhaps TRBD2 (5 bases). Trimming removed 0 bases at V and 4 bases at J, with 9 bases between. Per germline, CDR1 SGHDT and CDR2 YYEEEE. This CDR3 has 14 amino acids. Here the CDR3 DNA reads TGTGCCAGCAGCTTGGTGGGAGCGGCAGATACGCAGTATTTT. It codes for CASSLVGAADTQYF.

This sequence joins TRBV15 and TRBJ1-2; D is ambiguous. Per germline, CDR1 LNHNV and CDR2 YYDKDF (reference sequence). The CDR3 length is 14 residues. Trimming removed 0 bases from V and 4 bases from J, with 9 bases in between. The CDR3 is CATSREGKAYGYTF. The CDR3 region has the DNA TGTGCCACCAGCAGAGAGGGGAAAGCCTATGGCTACACCTTC.

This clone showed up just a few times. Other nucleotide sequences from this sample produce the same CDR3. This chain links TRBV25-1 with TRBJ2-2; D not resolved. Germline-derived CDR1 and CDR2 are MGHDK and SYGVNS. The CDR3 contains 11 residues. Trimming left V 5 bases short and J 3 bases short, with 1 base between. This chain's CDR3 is CASSYTGELFF. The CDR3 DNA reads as TGTGCCAGCAGTTACACCGGGGAGCTGTTTTTT.

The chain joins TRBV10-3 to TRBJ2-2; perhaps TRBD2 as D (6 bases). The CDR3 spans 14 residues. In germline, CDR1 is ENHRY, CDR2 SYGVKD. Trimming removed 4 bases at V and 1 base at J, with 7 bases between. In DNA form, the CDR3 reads TGTGCCATCAGTGGGGGGGTGAACACCGGGGAGCTGTTTTTT. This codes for CAISGGVNTGELFF.

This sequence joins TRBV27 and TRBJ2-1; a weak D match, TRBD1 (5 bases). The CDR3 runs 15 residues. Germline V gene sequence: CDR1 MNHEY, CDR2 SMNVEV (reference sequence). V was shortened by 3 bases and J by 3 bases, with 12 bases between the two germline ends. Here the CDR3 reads CASSFMAGHYNEQFF. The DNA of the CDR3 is TGTGCCAGCAGTTTCATGGCAGGGCACTACAATGAGCAGTTCTTC.

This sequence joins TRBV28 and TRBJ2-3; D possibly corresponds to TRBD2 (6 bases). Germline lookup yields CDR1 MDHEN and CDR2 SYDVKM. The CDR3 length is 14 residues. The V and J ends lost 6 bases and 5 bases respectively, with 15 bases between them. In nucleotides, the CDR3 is TGTGCCAGCAGCCGGGTAGCGGTGATAGATACGCAGTATTTT. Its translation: CASSRVAVIDTQYF.

The CDR3 region has the DNA TGTGCCAGCAGGCTAGCGGGAGGATACAATGAGCAGTTCTTC. Protein: CASRLAGGYNEQFF. The gene calls are TRBV2 and TRBJ2-1; 11 bases are a match to TRBD2. V gave up 6 bases and J gave up 4 bases; unmatched junction bases: 2. This CDR3 comprises 14 residues. Germline-derived CDR1 and CDR2 are SNHLY and FYNNEI.

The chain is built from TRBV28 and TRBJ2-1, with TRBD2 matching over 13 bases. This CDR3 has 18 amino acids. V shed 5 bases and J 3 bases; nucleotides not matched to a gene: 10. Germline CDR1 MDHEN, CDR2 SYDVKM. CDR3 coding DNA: TGTGCCAGCAGTACAATTTGGACTAGCGGGAGAAGCTACAATGAGCAGTTCTTC. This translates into CASSTIWTSGRSYNEQFF.

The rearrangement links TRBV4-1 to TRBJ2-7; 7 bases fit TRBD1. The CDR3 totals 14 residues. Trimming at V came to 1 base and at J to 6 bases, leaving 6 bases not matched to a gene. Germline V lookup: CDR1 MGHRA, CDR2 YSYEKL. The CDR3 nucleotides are TGCGCCAGCAGCCAAGGAAGGGACAGCGGCGAGCAGTACTTC. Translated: CASSQGRDSGEQYF.

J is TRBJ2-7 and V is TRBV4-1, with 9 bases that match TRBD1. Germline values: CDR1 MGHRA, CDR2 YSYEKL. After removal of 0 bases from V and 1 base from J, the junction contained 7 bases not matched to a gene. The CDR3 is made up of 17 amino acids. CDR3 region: CASSQDVPGTGSYEQYF. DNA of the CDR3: TGCGCCAGCAGCCAAGACGTCCCCGGGACAGGGTCCTACGAGCAGTACTTC.

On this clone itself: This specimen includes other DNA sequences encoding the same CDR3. CDR3 amino acids: CASSYEQYF. The CDR3 DNA follows: TGTGCCAGCAGCTACGAGCAGTACTTC. The chain recombines TRBV27 with TRBJ2-7; D remains unclear. Trimming pared 6 bases from V and 3 bases from J, leaving 0 bases between. CDR1 is MNHEY and CDR2 is SMNVEV in the germline V gene (reference sequence). The CDR3 spans 9 residues.

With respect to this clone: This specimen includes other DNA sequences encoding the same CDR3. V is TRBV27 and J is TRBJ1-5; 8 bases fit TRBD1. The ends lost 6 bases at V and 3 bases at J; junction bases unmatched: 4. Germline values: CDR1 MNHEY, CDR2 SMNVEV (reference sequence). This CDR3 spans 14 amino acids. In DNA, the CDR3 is TGTGCCAGCAGCCCGACAGGGGCCAATCAGCCCCAGCATTTT. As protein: CASSPTGANQPQHF.

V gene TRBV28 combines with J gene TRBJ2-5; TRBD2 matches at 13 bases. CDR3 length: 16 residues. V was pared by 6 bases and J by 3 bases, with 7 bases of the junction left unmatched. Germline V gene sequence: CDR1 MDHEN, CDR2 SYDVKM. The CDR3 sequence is CASRNPGLAGEETQYF. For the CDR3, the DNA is TGTGCCAGCAGAAACCCTGGACTAGCGGGAGAAGAGACCCAGTACTTC.

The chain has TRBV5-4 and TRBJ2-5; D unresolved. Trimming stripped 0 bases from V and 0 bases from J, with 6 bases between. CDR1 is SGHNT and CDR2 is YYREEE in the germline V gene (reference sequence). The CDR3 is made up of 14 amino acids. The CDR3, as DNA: TGTGCCAGCAGCTTGGTAGAGCACCAAGAGACCCAGTACTTC. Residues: CASSLVEHQETQYF.

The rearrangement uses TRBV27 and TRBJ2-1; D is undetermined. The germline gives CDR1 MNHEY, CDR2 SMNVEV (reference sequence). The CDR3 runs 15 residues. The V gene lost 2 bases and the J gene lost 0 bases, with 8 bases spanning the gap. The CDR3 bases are TGTGCCAGCAGTTTAATCGTTAGCTCCTACAATGAGCAGTTCTTC. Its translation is CASSLIVSSYNEQFF.

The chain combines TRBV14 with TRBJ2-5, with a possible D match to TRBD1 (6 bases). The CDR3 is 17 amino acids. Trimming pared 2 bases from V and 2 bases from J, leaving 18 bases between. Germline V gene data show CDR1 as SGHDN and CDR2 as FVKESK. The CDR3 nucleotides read TGTGCCAGCAGCCAAAAAGACAGGCGCGGCTTTCAAGAGACCCAGTACTTC. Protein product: CASSQKDRRGFQETQYF.

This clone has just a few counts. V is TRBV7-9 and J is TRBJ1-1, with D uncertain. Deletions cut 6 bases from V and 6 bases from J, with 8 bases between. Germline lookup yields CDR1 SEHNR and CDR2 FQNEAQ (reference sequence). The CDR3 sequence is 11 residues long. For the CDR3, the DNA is TGTGCCAGCAGTGTCAACCCTGAAGCTTTCTTT. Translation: CASSVNPEAFF. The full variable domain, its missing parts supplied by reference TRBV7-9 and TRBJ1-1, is DTGVSQNPRHKITKRGQNVTFRCDPISEHNRLYWYRQTLGQGPEFLTYFQNEAQLEKSRLLSDRFSAERPKGSFSTLEIQRTEQGDSAMYLCASSVNPEAFFGQGTRLTVV.

CDR3 DNA sequence: TGTGCCAGCTCACACCGCAATCGGGGGTATCACACAGATACGCAGTATTTT. Protein sequence: CASSHRNRGYHTDTQYF. V is TRBV18 and J is TRBJ2-3, with D possibly TRBD2 on 6 matching bases. With 4 bases removed from V and 2 bases from J, the gap between germline ends came to 19 bases. In germline, CDR1 is KGHSH, CDR2 LQKENI. This CDR3 has 17 amino acids.

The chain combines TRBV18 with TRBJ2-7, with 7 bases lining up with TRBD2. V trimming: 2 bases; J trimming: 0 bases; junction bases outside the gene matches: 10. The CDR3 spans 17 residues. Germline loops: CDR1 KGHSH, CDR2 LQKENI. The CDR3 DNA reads TGTGCCAGCTCACCAACCCGGGGGGAGATGGACTCCTACGAGCAGTACTTC. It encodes CASSPTRGEMDSYEQYF.

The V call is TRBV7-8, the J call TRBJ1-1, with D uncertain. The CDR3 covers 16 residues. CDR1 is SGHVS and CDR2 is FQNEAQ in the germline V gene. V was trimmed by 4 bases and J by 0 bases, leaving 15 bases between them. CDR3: CASSWWQKPMNTEAFF. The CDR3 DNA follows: TGTGCCAGCAGCTGGTGGCAGAAGCCCATGAACACTGAAGCTTTCTTT.

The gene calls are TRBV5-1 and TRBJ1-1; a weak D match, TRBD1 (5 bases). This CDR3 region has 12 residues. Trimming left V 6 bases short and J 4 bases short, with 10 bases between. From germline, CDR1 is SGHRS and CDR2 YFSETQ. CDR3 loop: CASNPGGTEAFF. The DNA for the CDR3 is TGCGCCAGCAACCCCGGGGGCACTGAAGCTTTCTTT.

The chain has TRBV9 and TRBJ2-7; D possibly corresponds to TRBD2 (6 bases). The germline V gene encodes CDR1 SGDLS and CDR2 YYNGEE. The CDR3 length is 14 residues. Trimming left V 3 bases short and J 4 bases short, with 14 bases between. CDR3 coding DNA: TGTGCCAGCAGCGCGAGCGGCGGAGGGTACGAGCAGTACTTC. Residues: CASSASGGGYEQYF.

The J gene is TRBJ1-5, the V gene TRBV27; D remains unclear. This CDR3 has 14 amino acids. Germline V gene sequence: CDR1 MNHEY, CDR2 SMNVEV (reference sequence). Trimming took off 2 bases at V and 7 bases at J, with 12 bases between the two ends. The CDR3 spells CASSLVRVGQPQHF. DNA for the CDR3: TGTGCCAGCAGTTTAGTTCGGGTAGGGCAGCCCCAGCATTTT.

CDR3 in amino acids: CASSLSLGTSGNEQYF. In DNA, the CDR3 is TGTGCCAGCAGTTTATCGCTGGGGACTAGCGGTAACGAGCAGTACTTC. The chain links TRBV27 to TRBJ2-7; 11 nucleotides line up with TRBD2. The CDR3 is 16 residues long. The V segment lost 0 bases and the J segment 5 bases; nucleotides outside the gene matches: 6. Germline V CDR1 and CDR2: MNHEY, SMNVEV (reference sequence).

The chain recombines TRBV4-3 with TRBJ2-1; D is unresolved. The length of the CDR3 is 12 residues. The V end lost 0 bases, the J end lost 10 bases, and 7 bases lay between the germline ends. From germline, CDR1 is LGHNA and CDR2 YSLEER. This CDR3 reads CASSQDQGEQFF. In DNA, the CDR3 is TGCGCCAGCAGCCAAGATCAAGGGGAGCAGTTCTTC.

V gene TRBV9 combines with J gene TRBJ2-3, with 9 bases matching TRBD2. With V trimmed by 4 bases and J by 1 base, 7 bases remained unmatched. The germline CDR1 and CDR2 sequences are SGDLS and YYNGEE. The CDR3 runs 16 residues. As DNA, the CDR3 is TGTGCCAGCAGCAAAAATAGCGGGAGTGGCACAGATACGCAGTATTTT. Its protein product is CASSKNSGSGTDTQYF.

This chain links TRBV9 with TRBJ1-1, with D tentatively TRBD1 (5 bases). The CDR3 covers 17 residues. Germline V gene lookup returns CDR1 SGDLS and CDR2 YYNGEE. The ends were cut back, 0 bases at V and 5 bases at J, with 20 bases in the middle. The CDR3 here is CASSVGQRPGFRTEAFF. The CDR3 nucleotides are TGTGCCAGCAGCGTAGGACAGCGCCCCGGGTTTAGGACTGAAGCTTTCTTT.

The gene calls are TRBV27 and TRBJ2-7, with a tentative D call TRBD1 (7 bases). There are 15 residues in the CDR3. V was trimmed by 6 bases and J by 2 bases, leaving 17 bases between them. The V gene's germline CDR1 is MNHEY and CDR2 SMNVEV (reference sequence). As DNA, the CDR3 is TGTGCCAGCAGCGAGACAGGGCGACTAGCCTACGAGCAGTACTTC. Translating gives CASSETGRLAYEQYF.